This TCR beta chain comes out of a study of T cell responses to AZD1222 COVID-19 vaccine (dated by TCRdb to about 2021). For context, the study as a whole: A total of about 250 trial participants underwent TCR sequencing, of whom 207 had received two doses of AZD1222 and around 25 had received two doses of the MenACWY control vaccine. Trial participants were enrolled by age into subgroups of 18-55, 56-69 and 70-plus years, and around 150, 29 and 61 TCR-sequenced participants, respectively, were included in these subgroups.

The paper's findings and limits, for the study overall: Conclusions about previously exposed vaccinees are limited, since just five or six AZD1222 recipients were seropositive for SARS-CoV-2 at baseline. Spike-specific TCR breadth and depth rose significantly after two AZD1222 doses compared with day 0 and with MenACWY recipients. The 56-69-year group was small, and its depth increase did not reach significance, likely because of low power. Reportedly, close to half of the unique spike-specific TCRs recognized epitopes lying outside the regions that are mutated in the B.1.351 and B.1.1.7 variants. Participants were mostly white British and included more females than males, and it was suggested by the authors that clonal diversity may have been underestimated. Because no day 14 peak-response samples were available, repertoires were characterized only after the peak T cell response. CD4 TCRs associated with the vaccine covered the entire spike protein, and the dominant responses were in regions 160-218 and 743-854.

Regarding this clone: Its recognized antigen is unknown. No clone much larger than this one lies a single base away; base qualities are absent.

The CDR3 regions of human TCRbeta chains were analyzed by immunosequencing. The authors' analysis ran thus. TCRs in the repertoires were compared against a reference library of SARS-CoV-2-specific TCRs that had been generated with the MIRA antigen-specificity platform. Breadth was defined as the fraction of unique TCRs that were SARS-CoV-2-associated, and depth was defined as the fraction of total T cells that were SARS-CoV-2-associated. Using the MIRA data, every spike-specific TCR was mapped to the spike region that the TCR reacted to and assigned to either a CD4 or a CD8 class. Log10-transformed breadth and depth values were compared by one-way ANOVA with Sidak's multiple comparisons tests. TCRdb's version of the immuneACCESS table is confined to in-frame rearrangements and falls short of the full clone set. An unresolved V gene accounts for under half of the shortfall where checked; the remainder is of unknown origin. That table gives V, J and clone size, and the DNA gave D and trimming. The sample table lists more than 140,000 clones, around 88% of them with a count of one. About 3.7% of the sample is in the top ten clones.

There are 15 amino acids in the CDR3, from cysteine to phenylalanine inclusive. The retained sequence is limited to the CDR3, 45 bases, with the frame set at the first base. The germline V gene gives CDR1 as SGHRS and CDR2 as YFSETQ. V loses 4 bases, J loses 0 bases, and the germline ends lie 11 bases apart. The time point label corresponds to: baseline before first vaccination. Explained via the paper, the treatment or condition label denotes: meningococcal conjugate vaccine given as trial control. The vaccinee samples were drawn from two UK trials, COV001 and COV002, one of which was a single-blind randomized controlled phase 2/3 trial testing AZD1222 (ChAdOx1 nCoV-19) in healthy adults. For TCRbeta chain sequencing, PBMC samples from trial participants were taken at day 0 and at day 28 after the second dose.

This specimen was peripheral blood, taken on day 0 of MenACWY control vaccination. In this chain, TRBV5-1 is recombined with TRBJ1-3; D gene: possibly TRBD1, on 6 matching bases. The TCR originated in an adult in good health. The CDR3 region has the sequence CASSATGVSGNTIYF. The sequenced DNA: TGCGCCAGCAGCGCGACAGGCGTCTCTGGAAACACCATATATTTT.